A few counts support the clone carrying this T cell receptor beta chain. Antigen unknown. The source of the sample is a study of T cells in localized non-small cell lung cancer. Produced via immunoSEQ multiplex PCR; TCRdb's table is partial and in-frame only. The profile shows about 78,000 clones, just under 85% of them singletons. The CDR3 covers 11 residues. CDR1 and CDR2 (germline): SGHAT, FQNNGV. The V and J ends lost 5 bases and 9 bases respectively, with 9 bases between them. The study, taken as a whole, reports: Clonality peaked in uninvolved adjacent lung rather than tumor. Adjacent lung had a median around 60 of the 100 largest tumor clones. A raised T cell density in blood coincided with lengthier overall survival.

The origin of this receptor is a man aged 40 to 69 with stage I lung adenocarcinoma. This sample comprised peripheral blood, obtained before any cancer treatment. The chain has TRBV11-2 and TRBJ2-3; no definite D call. CDR3 region: CASSLITTQYF. The CDR3 coding sequence is TGTGCCAGCAGCCTTATCACAACGCAGTATTTT. Full variable domain (rest looked up from reference TRBV11-2 and TRBJ2-3): EAGVAQSPRYKIIEKRQSVAFWCNPISGHATLYWYQQILGQGPKLLIQFQNNGVVDDSQLPKDRFSAERLKGVDSTLKIQPAKLEDSAVYLCASSLITTQYFGPGTRLTVL.